This T cell receptor (beta chain) was documented in a study of blood T cell repertoires in COVID-19. As for the study in general: The samples span acute and convalescent COVID-19 from the United States, Italy and Spain. T cells, B-cell-depleted T cells, or PBMCs provided the cDNA or gDNA that served as material.

This CDR3 is built from 16 residues. The V segment lost 0 bases and the J segment 0 bases; nucleotides outside the gene matches: 3. CDR1 SGHTA and CDR2 FQGTGA come from the germline V gene. Authors' processing steps: Amplification with reference gene primers provided the estimates of nucleated cell counts. The protocol was immunoSEQ multiplex PCR, while the TCRdb copy is restricted to in-frame clones and leaves out a portion. Clonal size and the V and J genes are those of that table, whereas D and trimming came from the DNA. The sample has 55,000 to 70,000 clones, approximately 87% seen once. Sequenced sample: peripheral blood. This chain uses TRBV7-3 with TRBJ2-3, with 7 bases that match TRBD2. The sequence came from a man between 60 and 75 years old with acute or convalescent COVID-19. The CDR3 spells CASSLTVSGSTDTQYF. In DNA, the CDR3 is TGTGCCAGCAGCTTAACGGTTAGCGGGAGCACAGATACGCAGTATTTT.